Sequencing of this TCR beta chain was carried out in a study of T cell repertoires in cytomegalovirus infection. From the reads, TCRdb called clonotypes with MiXCR, one entry per CDR3 protein. The data hold 750,000 to 900,000 distinct CDR3 sequences, with roughly 29% observed a single time. Trimming took 5 bases from V and 0 from J, leaving 13 bases between them. Looked up from germline, CDR1 is DFQATT and CDR2 is SNEGSKA (reference sequence). The CDR3 is 15 amino acids. With regard to this clonotype: As yet, its antigen is unknown.

Sequenced here: cultured CD8+ T cells from PBMCs, sampled from culture after CMV antigen stimulation. This clonotype originated in a human donor in good health (CMV status not recorded). Some clones in this sample may be carry-over from other donors' samples. V gene TRBV20-1 combines with J gene TRBJ2-2; D unclear. The CDR3 DNA follows: TGCAGTGCTCCTAGGGCGGACGCGAACACCGGGGAGCTGTTTTTT. It translates to CSAPRADANTGELFF.